This T cell receptor (beta chain) was recorded in a study of CXCR3-negative and CXCR3-positive naive CD8 T cells. Study results and caveats: Comparison of naive cells showed more hydrophobic TRB CDR3s in CXCR3-positive than in CXCR3-negative naive cells. Fresh PBMCs were used in most assays, and CXCR3 expression partially decreased after cryopreservation.

Through 5' RACE with UMI labels, the TRB cDNA libraries were prepared. TCRdb re-called the 5' RACE reads, yielding one record per CDR3 amino acid sequence without DNA. The listing contains tens of thousands of distinct CDR3 sequences. This CDR3 has 13 amino acids. CDR1 and CDR2 (germline): MDHEN, SYDVKM. Concerning this clonotype: Antigen specificity is unknown.

Phenotypically, naive CD8+ T cells corresponded to CD45RO-CCR7+CD27+CD95-. This chain joins TRBV28 and TRBJ2-7; TCRdb designates TRBD1, a call that cannot be tested without DNA. The sequence derives from a human donor in good health. Some clones in this sample may be carry-over from other donors' samples. The material sequenced was naive CXCR3- CD8+ T cells from blood. Specified subset: CD45RO-CCR7+CD27+CD95- naive CD8+ T cells lacking CXCR3 (TNR3-). Here the CDR3 reads CASSRTDRSEQYF.